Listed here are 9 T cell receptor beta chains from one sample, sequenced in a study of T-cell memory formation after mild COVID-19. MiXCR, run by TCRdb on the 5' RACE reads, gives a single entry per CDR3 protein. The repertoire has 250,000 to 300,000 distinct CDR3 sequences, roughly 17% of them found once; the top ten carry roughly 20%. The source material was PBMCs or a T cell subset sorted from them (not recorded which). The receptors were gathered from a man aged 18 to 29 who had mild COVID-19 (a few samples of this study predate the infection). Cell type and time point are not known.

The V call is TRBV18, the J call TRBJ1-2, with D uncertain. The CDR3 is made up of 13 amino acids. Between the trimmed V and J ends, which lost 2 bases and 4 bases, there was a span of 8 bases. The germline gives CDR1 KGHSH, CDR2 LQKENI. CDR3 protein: CASSPEETYGYTF. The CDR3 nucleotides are TGTGCCAGCTCACCAGAAGAAACCTATGGCTACACCTTC.

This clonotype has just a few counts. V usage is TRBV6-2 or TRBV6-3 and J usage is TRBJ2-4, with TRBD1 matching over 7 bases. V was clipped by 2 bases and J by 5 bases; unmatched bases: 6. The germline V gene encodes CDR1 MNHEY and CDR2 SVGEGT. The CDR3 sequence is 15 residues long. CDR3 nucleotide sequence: TGTGCCAGCAGTTACGCGACAGGGCTCGAAAACATTCAGTACTTC. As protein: CASSYATGLENIQYF.

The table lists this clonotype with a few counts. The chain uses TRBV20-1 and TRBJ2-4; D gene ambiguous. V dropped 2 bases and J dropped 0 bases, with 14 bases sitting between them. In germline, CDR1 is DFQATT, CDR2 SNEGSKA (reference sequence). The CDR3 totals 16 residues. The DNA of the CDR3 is TGCAGTGCTAGACCCCGATTGGGTCTAGCCAAAAACATTCAGTACTTC. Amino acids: CSARPRLGLAKNIQYF.

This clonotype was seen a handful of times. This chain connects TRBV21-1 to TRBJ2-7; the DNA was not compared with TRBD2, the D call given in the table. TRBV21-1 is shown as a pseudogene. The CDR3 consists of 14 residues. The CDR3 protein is CASSKMRVLYEQYF. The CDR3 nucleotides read TGTGCCAGCAGCAAAATGAGGGTTCTTTACGAGCAGTACTTC.

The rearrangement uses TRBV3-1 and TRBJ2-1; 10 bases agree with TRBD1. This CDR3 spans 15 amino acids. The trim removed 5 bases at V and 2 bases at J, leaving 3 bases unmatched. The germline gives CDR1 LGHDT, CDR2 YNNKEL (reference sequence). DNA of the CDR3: TGTGCCAGCAGCTGGGGACAGGGGACCTACAATGAGCAGTTCTTC. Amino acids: CASSWGQGTYNEQFF.

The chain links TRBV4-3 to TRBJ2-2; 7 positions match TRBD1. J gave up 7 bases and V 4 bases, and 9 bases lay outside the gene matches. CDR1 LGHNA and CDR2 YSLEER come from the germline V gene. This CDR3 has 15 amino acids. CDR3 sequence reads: CASSLTGARGGELFF. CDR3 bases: TGCGCCAGCAGCCTAACAGGGGCTCGAGGCGGGGAGCTGTTTTTT.

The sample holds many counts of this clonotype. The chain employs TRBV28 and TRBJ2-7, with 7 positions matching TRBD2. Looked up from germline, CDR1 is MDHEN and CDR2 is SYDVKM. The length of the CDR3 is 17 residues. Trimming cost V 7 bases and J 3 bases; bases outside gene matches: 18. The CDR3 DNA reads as TGTGCCAGCAACGCCGGGGGGTGGGCACCGCCATTCTACGAGCAGTACGTC. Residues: CASNAGGWAPPFYEQYV.

Here the CDR3 reads CASRLQGGSTDTQYF. CDR3 nucleotide sequence: TGTGCCAGCAGACTCCAGGGGGGTAGCACAGATACGCAGTATTTT. The V call is TRBV12-3 or TRBV12-4, the J call TRBJ2-3; tentatively, D is TRBD1 (7 bases). This CDR3 is built from 15 residues. Trimming removed 6 bases from V and 0 bases from J, with 13 bases in between.

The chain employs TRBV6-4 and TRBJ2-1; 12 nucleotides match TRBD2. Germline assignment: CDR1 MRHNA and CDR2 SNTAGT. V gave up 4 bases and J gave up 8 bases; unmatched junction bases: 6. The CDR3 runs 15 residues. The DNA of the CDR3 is TGTGCCAGCAGTGTGGCTAGCGGGGGGGCCCATGAGCAGTTCTTC. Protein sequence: CASSVASGGAHEQFF.